This entry features one TCR beta chain sequence. Its antigen is currently unknown. Tens of millions of PBMCs were counted before genomic DNA extraction. This record belongs to a study of shared clonotypes between healthy human individuals. Study-wide findings and caveats: What limited the represented genetic and exposure-history diversity was the small number of donors.

The CDR3 runs to 17 residues. Germline V gives CDR1 SGHAT, CDR2 FQDESV (reference sequence). Trimming removed 5 bases at V and 2 bases at J, with 20 bases between. Execution of the assay was at deep level. Unsorted PBMCs provided DNA that was sequenced on ten immunoSEQ deep assay plates. Data came from immunoSEQ multiplex PCR; TCRdb stores just in-frame clones and leaves some out. The sample gives hundreds of thousands of clones, around 81% of which show up once; 12% is in the top ten. The TCR sequence derives from a woman aged 40-49 years in good health. Some clones in this sample may be carry-over from other donors' samples. The sequencing input was PBMCs. The rearrangement joins TRBV11-1 to TRBJ2-3, with a weak D call TRBD2 (5 bases). The CDR3 DNA is TGTGCCAGCAGCACCACCGGACGTACGGGAAACACAGATACGCAGTATTTT. Its protein product is CASSTTGRTGNTDTQYF. Looking up the rest from reference TRBV11-1 and TRBJ2-3 gives the full variable domain: EAEVAQSPRYKITEKSQAVAFWCDPISGHATLYWYRQILGQGPELLVQFQDESVVDDSQLPKDRFSAERLKGVDSTLKIQPAELGDSAMYLCASSTTGRTGNTDTQYFGPGTRLTVL.